This TCR beta chain was documented in a study of neoadjuvant anti-PD-1 for oral cavity cancer. About the research overall: Non-progressing patients received a fourth nivolumab dose near day 43, then surgery on days 50-56.

The method was immunoSEQ multiplex PCR; TCRdb's version includes in-frame clones alone and lacks a portion of them. The sample includes about 42,000 clones, approximately 80% of them seen just once. This sample's time point: after neoadjuvant nivolumab, at surgical resection. Patients had HPV-negative, locally advanced oral cavity squamous cell carcinoma. In regard to this clone: The antigen is unknown.

Whole-study results and caveats: After neoadjuvant nivolumab, PBMC T cell clonality was significantly higher in non-responders than responders.

Looked up from germline, CDR1 is MNHEY and CDR2 is SMNVEV (reference sequence). The CDR3 has 15 amino acids. V was shortened by 8 bases and J by 2 bases, with 19 bases between the two germline ends. The sample here was PBMCs, taken after nivolumab (anti-PD-1) treatment. The sequence came from a person between 35 and 79 years old with oral cavity squamous cell carcinoma. The gene calls are TRBV27 and TRBJ2-7; D ambiguous. Here the CDR3 reads CASRSLSQWAYEQYF. Written as DNA, the CDR3 is TGTGCCAGCCGTTCCCTCTCCCAATGGGCCTACGAGCAGTACTTC.